These T cell receptor beta chains were read from a single sample in a study of patients and donors after allogeneic stem cell transplantation. TCRdb itself ran the RT-PCR reads through MiXCR, one entry per CDR3 protein. The sample carries about 960,000 distinct CDR3 sequences, about a sixth recorded once. What was sequenced was blood, either unsorted or a sorted T cell fraction (not recorded which). These TCRs come from a human donor who was either an allogeneic HSCT recipient or a stem cell or donor lymphocyte infusion donor (not recorded which). It is not recorded whose cells these are; they may come from a transplant donor. The CDR3 runs from the conserved cysteine through the conserved F or W. Each record gives: D gene, V gene, clone size, J gene, CDR3 length, CDR3 protein, CDR3 DNA. The D gene is left open where the match is weak. Size is stated for part of the rows, as once, few or many counts, or as a class when the clone is expanded.

D: .
V: TRBV6-5
size: few
J: TRBJ1-1
length: 16
CDR3: CASSYSRGPPNTEAFF
DNA: TGTGCCAGCAGTTACTCCCGGGGTCCTCCCAACACTGAAGCTTTCTTT

D: .
V: TRBV20-1
size: few
J: TRBJ2-1
length: 14
CDR3: CSATQGGSYNEQFF
DNA: TGCAGTGCGACCCAGGGGGGTTCCTACAATGAGCAGTTCTTC

D: TRBD1
V: TRBV5-1
size: few
J: TRBJ2-7
length: 17
CDR3: CASFPFLQGARPYEQYF
DNA: TGCGCCAGCTTTCCCTTTCTACAGGGGGCCAGACCGTACGAGCAGTACTTC

D: TRBD2
V: TRBV3-1
size: .
J: TRBJ2-1
length: 16
CDR3: CASSQVRGRGANEQFF
DNA: TGTGCCAGCAGCCAAGTACGCGGGAGAGGTGCCAATGAGCAGTTCTTC

D: TRBD1
V: TRBV5-6
size: many
J: TRBJ2-3
length: 18
CDR3: CASSLVQGASSSTDTQYF
DNA: TGTGCCAGCAGCTTGGTCCAGGGGGCTTCCTCTAGCACAGATACGCAGTATTTT

D: TRBD1
V: TRBV5-6
size: few
J: TRBJ2-3
length: 16
CDR3: CASSLGAGQGVDTQYF
DNA: TGTGCCAGCAGCTTGGGCGCGGGACAGGGGGTAGATACGCAGTATTTT

D: .
V: TRBV7-9
size: few
J: TRBJ2-2
length: 17
CDR3: CASSSTRGREYTGELFF
DNA: TGTGCCAGCAGCTCAACCCGGGGCAGGGAGTACACCGGGGAGCTGTTTTTT

D: TRBD2
V: TRBV9
size: many
J: TRBJ2-7
length: 16
CDR3: CASSARGTSGREEQYF
DNA: TGTGCCAGCAGCGCCCGTGGGACTAGCGGGAGAGAAGAGCAGTACTTC

D: TRBD2
V: TRBV12-3/TRBV12-4
size: .
J: TRBJ2-3
length: 13
CDR3: CASIRAGADTQYF
DNA: TGTGCCAGCATCCGGGCGGGAGCAGATACGCAGTATTTT

D: TRBD1
V: TRBV29-1
size: few
J: TRBJ2-5
length: 11
CDR3: CSVTGGTTQYF
DNA: TGCAGCGTGACAGGGGGGACGACCCAGTACTTC

D: .
V: TRBV20-1
size: .
J: TRBJ2-6
length: 17
CDR3: CSARNGRTNSGANVLTF
DNA: TGCAGTGCTAGAAATGGGCGGACCAACTCTGGGGCCAACGTCCTGACTTTC

D: .
V: TRBV12-3/TRBV12-4
size: .
J: TRBJ2-5
length: 15
CDR3: CASTHLSGIQETQYF
DNA: TGTGCCAGCACCCACCTCTCAGGGATACAAGAGACCCAGTACTTC

D: .
V: TRBV30
size: .
J: TRBJ1-1
length: 11
CDR3: CAWGGETEAFF
DNA: TGTGCCTGGGGTGGGGAGACTGAAGCTTTCTTT

D: .
V: TRBV2
size: .
J: TRBJ1-2
length: 13
CDR3: CASTWDRLAGYTF
DNA: TGTGCCAGCACCTGGGACCGTCTCGCTGGCTACACCTTC

D: .
V: TRBV7-2
size: few
J: TRBJ2-7
length: 15
CDR3: CASSLVVDTHYEQYF
DNA: TGTGCCAGCAGCTTAGTTGTGGACACTCACTACGAGCAGTACTTC

D: .
V: TRBV12-3/TRBV12-4
size: few
J: TRBJ2-3
length: 13
CDR3: CASSLPMGRTQYF
DNA: TGTGCCAGCAGTTTACCGATGGGCCGTACGCAGTATTTT

D: TRBD1
V: TRBV29-1
size: .
J: TRBJ1-2
length: 12
CDR3: CSARDRPYGYTF
DNA: TGCAGCGCCCGGGACAGGCCCTATGGCTACACCTTC

D: .
V: TRBV4-2
size: few
J: TRBJ2-2
length: 13
CDR3: CASSQDKAGELFF
DNA: TGTGCCAGCAGCCAAGATAAGGCCGGGGAGCTGTTTTTT

D: .
V: TRBV10-3
size: few
J: TRBJ1-3
length: 11
CDR3: CATRDTHTIYF
DNA: TGTGCCACGAGGGACACTCACACCATATATTTT

D: .
V: TRBV12-3/TRBV12-4
size: few
J: TRBJ2-3
length: 13
CDR3: CASSLAREDTQYF
DNA: TGTGCCAGCAGCTTGGCCAGAGAAGATACGCAGTATTTT

D: .
V: TRBV7-9
size: few
J: TRBJ1-2
length: 14
CDR3: CASSLTAPNYGYTF
DNA: TGTGCCAGCAGCTTGACAGCTCCTAACTATGGCTACACCTTC

D: TRBD2
V: TRBV11-1
size: .
J: TRBJ2-3
length: 18
CDR3: CASSSRRLAGGLTDTQYF
DNA: TGTGCCAGCAGCTCCCGCAGACTAGCGGGGGGCCTCACAGATACGCAGTATTTT

D: TRBD1
V: TRBV5-1
size: many
J: TRBJ1-5
length: 15
CDR3: CASSYRGRRGKPQHF
DNA: TGCGCCAGCAGCTACAGGGGGCGCAGGGGCAAGCCCCAGCATTTT

D: .
V: TRBV24-1
size: few
J: TRBJ1-2
length: 12
CDR3: CATSVSNYGYTF
DNA: TGTGCCACCAGTGTTTCTAACTATGGCTACACCTTC

D: .
V: TRBV6-5
size: .
J: TRBJ2-2
length: 16
CDR3: CASSLRGGENTGELFF
DNA: TGTGCCAGCAGTTTACGGGGCGGCGAGAACACCGGGGAGCTGTTTTTT

D: .
V: TRBV7-2
size: .
J: TRBJ2-2
length: 16
CDR3: CASSLGSPGGLGELFF
DNA: TGTGCCAGCAGCTTAGGATCGCCAGGGGGGTTGGGGGAGCTGTTTTTT

D: TRBD2
V: TRBV12-3/TRBV12-4
size: .
J: TRBJ2-6
length: 20
CDR3: CASSPILGSGTLSGANVLTF
DNA: TGTGCCAGCAGCCCGATTCTAGGTAGCGGGACCCTCTCTGGGGCCAACGTCCTGACTTTC

D: .
V: TRBV18
size: few
J: TRBJ2-3
length: 15
CDR3: CASSPPRTTADTQYF
DNA: TGTGCCAGCTCACCACCGAGGACCACAGCAGATACGCAGTATTTT

D: TRBD1
V: TRBV7-2
size: few
J: TRBJ1-2
length: 13
CDR3: CASRQDRGYGYTF
DNA: TGTGCCAGCAGACAAGACAGGGGCTATGGCTACACCTTC

D: .
V: TRBV24-1
size: few
J: TRBJ1-2
length: 11
CDR3: CATRDGLGYTF
DNA: TGTGCCACCAGGGACGGCTTGGGCTACACCTTC

D: .
V: TRBV11-1
size: few
J: TRBJ2-3
length: 15
CDR3: CASSPTTPSTDTQYF
DNA: TGTGCCAGCAGCCCTACTACCCCAAGCACAGATACGCAGTATTTT

D: .
V: TRBV6-1
size: few
J: TRBJ2-6
length: 18
CDR3: CASSRDGIKLSGANVLTF
DNA: TGTGCCAGCAGCCGGGACGGCATAAAATTATCTGGGGCCAACGTCCTGACTTTC

D: .
V: TRBV9
size: few
J: TRBJ2-7
length: 13
CDR3: CASSEGSSYEQYF
DNA: TGTGCCAGCAGCGAGGGGAGCTCCTACGAGCAGTACTTC

D: .
V: TRBV3-1
size: few
J: TRBJ2-1
length: 13
CDR3: CASSQEMSVEQFF
DNA: TGTGCCAGCAGCCAAGAGATGTCCGTGGAGCAGTTCTTC

D: .
V: TRBV3-1
size: once
J: TRBJ1-5
length: 13
CDR3: CASSQARDQPQHF
DNA: TGTGCCAGCAGCCAAGCGCGGGATCAGCCCCAGCATTTT

D: .
V: TRBV12-3/TRBV12-4
size: few
J: TRBJ1-2
length: 13
CDR3: CASTYRANYGYTF
DNA: TGTGCCAGCACCTACAGGGCCAACTATGGCTACACCTTC

D: .
V: TRBV12-3/TRBV12-4
size: few
J: TRBJ1-5
length: 16
CDR3: CASSFRQVRVGQPQHF
DNA: TGTGCCAGCAGTTTCAGACAGGTCAGGGTCGGACAGCCCCAGCATTTT

D: TRBD2
V: TRBV11-1
size: .
J: TRBJ2-5
length: 19
CDR3: CASSLGAGTSRTGQETQYF
DNA: TGTGCCAGCAGCTTAGGGGCCGGGACTAGCCGTACGGGTCAAGAGACCCAGTACTTC

D: .
V: TRBV7-2
size: .
J: TRBJ2-3
length: 15
CDR3: CASSLVGLSTDTQYF
DNA: TGTGCCAGCAGCTTAGTGGGTCTTAGCACAGATACGCAGTATTTT

D: .
V: TRBV12-3/TRBV12-4
size: few
J: TRBJ1-1
length: 14
CDR3: CASSLVSQGTEAFF
DNA: TGTGCCAGCAGTTTAGTCAGTCAGGGGACTGAAGCTTTCTTT

D: .
V: TRBV7-9
size: .
J: TRBJ1-2
length: 15
CDR3: CASTTAGRPNYGYTF
DNA: TGTGCCAGCACCACCGCGGGGCGACCTAACTATGGCTACACCTTC

D: .
V: TRBV20-1
size: .
J: TRBJ2-1
length: 14
CDR3: CSGAGASSYNEQFF
DNA: TGCAGTGGGGCGGGGGCCAGCTCCTACAATGAGCAGTTCTTC

D: TRBD1
V: TRBV18
size: few
J: TRBJ1-4
length: 14
CDR3: CASSLKTGSEKLFF
DNA: TGTGCCAGCTCACTAAAGACAGGGTCTGAAAAACTGTTTTTT

D: TRBD2
V: TRBV4-2
size: few
J: TRBJ2-2
length: 19
CDR3: CASSHPGGPSGRAAGELFF
DNA: TGTGCCAGCAGCCATCCCGGGGGACCTAGCGGGAGGGCTGCCGGGGAGCTGTTTTTT

D: .
V: TRBV20-1
size: .
J: TRBJ2-2
length: 15
CDR3: CSAKKGTFNTGELFF
DNA: TGCAGTGCTAAAAAGGGGACTTTCAACACCGGGGAGCTGTTTTTT

D: .
V: TRBV4-3
size: .
J: TRBJ1-2
length: 16
CDR3: CASSQGKVVRADGYTF
DNA: TGCGCCAGCAGCCAAGGGAAGGTGGTCAGGGCGGATGGCTACACCTTC

D: .
V: TRBV20-1
size: .
J: TRBJ2-6
length: 16
CDR3: CSASRYRPSGANVLTF
DNA: TGCAGTGCTAGCCGGTACCGACCCTCTGGGGCCAACGTCCTGACTTTC

D: .
V: TRBV5-6
size: .
J: TRBJ2-1
length: 16
CDR3: CASSLPTGNSYNEQFF
DNA: TGTGCCAGCAGCTTGCCTACAGGTAACTCCTACAATGAGCAGTTCTTC

D: .
V: TRBV4-1
size: .
J: TRBJ1-1
length: 14
CDR3: CASSPRDLGTEAFF
DNA: TGCGCCAGCAGCCCGAGGGATTTGGGCACTGAAGCTTTCTTT

D: .
V: TRBV20-1
size: .
J: TRBJ1-3
length: 16
CDR3: CSARDHGGAPGNTIYF
DNA: TGCAGTGCTAGAGATCATGGGGGGGCTCCTGGAAACACCATATATTTT

D: .
V: TRBV9
size: few
J: TRBJ2-3
length: 14
CDR3: CASSRGLGTDTQYF
DNA: TGTGCCAGCTCCCGGGGTTTGGGCACAGATACGCAGTATTTT

D: .
V: TRBV4-2
size: many
J: TRBJ1-5
length: 15
CDR3: CASSQDNGSNQPQHF
DNA: TGTGCCAGCAGCCAAGATAACGGTAGCAATCAGCCCCAGCATTTT

D: TRBD1
V: TRBV5-1
size: .
J: TRBJ1-1
length: 16
CDR3: CASSPGTVLLNTEAFF
DNA: TGCGCCAGCAGCCCGGGGACAGTACTCCTGAACACTGAAGCTTTCTTT

D: .
V: TRBV20-1
size: .
J: TRBJ2-5
length: 16
CDR3: CSAPRRTIGFLETQYF
DNA: .

D: TRBD1
V: TRBV5-1
size: .
J: TRBJ2-1
length: 17
CDR3: CASSLADRGSSYNEQFF
DNA: TGCGCCAGCAGCTTGGCTGACAGGGGAAGCTCCTACAATGAGCAGTTCTTC

D: TRBD2
V: TRBV4-1
size: few
J: TRBJ2-3
length: 20
CDR3: CASSHLPPSGGVTSTDTQYF
DNA: TGCGCCAGCAGCCATCTGCCCCCCAGCGGGGGAGTCACTAGCACAGATACGCAGTATTTT

D: TRBD2
V: TRBV12-3/TRBV12-4
size: many
J: TRBJ2-7
length: 16
CDR3: CASSLAGVSGSYEQYF
DNA: TGTGCCAGCAGTTTGGCGGGGGTATCGGGCTCCTACGAGCAGTACTTC

D: .
V: TRBV6-1
size: .
J: TRBJ2-3
length: 15
CDR3: CASNRRDSRTDTQYF
DNA: TGTGCCAGCAACCGCCGGGACTCCCGCACAGATACGCAGTATTTT

D: .
V: TRBV6-5
size: .
J: TRBJ2-7
length: 15
CDR3: CASSYAPKGPYEQYF
DNA: TGTGCCAGCAGTTACGCCCCTAAGGGACCCTACGAGCAGTACTTC